This T cell receptor (beta chain) was captured in a study of blood T cell repertoires in COVID-19. The table came from immunoSEQ multiplex PCR; TCRdb's copy has only in-frame clones and leaves some out. The sample has over 100,000 clones; over 75% are singletons. Germline-derived CDR1 and CDR2 are SGHTS and YDEGEE. The CDR3 has 15 residues. V was pared by 3 bases and J by 7 bases, with 17 bases between. Sequencing used peripheral blood. The chain uses TRBV5-8 and TRBJ1-5, with a weak D call TRBD1 (6 bases). The TCR was taken from a woman aged 45 to 65 with acute or convalescent COVID-19. The CDR3 DNA follows: TGTGCCAGCAGCTCTCGAACAGGGAGCAGACAGCCCCAGCATTTT. Translation: CASSSRTGSRQPQHF.